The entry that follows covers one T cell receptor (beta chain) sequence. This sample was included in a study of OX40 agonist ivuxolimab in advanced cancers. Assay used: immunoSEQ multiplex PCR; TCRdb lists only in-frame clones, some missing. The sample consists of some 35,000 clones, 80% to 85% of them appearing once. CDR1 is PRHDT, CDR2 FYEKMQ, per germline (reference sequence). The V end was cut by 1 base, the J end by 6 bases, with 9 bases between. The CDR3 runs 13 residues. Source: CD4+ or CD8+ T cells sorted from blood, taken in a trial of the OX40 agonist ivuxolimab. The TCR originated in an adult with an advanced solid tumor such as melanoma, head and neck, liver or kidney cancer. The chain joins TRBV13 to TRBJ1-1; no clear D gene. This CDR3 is CASSLVLSAEAFF. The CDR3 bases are TGTGCCAGCAGCTTAGTCCTGAGCGCTGAAGCTTTCTTT.